This TCR beta chain was identified in a study of blood T cell repertoires in COVID-19. The wider study: Nucleic acid was either cDNA or gDNA, and it came from T cells, B-cell-depleted T cells, or PBMCs.

Assay: immunoSEQ multiplex PCR; the TCRdb copy retains only in-frame clones and omits some. The sample holds 250,000 to 300,000 clones; 70% to 90% are singletons and the top ten take around 12%. The CDR3 spans 13 residues. The germline gives CDR1 GTSNPN, CDR2 SVGIG (reference sequence). The ends lost 8 bases at V and 5 bases at J; junction bases unmatched: 4. The chain has TRBV30 and TRBJ2-5, with 14 bases fitting TRBD2. The material sequenced was peripheral blood. The receptor was isolated from a woman in her sixties with acute or convalescent COVID-19. CDR3 DNA sequence: TGTGCCGGACTAGCGGGAGGTGTGGAGACCCAGTACTTC. Encoded protein: CAGLAGGVETQYF.